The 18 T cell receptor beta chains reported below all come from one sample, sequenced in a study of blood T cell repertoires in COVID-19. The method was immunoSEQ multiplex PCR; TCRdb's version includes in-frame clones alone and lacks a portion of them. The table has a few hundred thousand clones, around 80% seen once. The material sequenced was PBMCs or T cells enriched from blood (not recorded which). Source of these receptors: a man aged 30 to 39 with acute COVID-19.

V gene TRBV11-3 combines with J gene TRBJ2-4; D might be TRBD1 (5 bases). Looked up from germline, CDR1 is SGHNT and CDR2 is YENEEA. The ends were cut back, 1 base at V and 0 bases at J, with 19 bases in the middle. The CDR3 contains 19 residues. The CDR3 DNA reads TGTGCCAGCAGCTTAGGTCCAGGGATGGGGCTCCTAGCCAAAAACATTCAGTACTTC. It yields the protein CASSLGPGMGLLAKNIQYF. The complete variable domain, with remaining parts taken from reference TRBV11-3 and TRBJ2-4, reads EAGVVQSPRYKIIEKKQPVAFWCNPISGHNTLYWYLQNLGQGPELLIRYENEEAVDDSQLPKDRFSAERLKGVDSTLKIQPAELGDSAVYLCASSLGPGMGLLAKNIQYFGAGTRLSVL.

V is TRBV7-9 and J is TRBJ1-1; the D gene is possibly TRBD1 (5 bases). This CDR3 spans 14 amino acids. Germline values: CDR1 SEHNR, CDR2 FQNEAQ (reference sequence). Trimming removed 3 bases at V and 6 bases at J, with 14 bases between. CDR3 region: CASSFPGGFPEAFF. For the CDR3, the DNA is TGTGCCAGCAGCTTCCCGGGGGGTTTCCCTGAAGCTTTCTTT.

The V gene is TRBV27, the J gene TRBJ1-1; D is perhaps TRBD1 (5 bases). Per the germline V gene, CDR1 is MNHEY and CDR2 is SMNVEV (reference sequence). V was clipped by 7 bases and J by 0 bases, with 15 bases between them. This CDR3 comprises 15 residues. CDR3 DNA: TGTGCCAGCATCGGGACTACCAACATGAACACTGAAGCTTTCTTT. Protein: CASIGTTNMNTEAFF.

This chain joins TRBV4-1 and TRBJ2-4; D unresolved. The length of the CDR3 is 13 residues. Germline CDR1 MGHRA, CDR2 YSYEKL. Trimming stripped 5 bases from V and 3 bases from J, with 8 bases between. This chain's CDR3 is CASSGTDKNIQYF. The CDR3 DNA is TGCGCCAGCAGCGGCACAGACAAAAACATTCAGTACTTC.

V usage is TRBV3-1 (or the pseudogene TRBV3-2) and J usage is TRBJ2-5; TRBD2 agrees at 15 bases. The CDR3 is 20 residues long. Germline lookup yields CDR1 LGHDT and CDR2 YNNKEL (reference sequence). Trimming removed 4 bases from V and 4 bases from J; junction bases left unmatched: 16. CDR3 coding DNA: TGTGCCAGCAGCCGGCACGGACTAGCGGGAGGGCACCGGGGGGTAGAGACCCAGTACTTC. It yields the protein CASSRHGLAGGHRGVETQYF.

The CDR3 loop is CASSRRGSSYEQYV. The CDR3, as DNA: TGTGCCAGCAGTCGCCGTGGGAGCTCCTACGAGCAGTACGTC. The V call is TRBV6-6, the J call TRBJ2-7, with a weak D call TRBD2 (5 bases). The CDR3 totals 14 residues. In germline, CDR1 is MNHNY, CDR2 SVGAGI (reference sequence). V shed 5 bases and J shed 0 bases, with 11 bases lying between them.

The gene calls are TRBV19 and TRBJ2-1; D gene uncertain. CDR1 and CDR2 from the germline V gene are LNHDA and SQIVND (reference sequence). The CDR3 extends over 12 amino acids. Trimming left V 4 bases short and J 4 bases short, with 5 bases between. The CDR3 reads CASSRGYNEQFF. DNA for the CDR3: TGTGCCAGTAGTAGAGGTTACAATGAGCAGTTCTTC. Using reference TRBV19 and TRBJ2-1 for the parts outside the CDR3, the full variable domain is DGGITQSPKYLFRKEGQNVTLSCEQNLNHDAMYWYRQDPGQGLRLIYYSQIVNDFQKGDIAEGYSVSREKKESFPLTVTSAQKNPTAFYLCASSRGYNEQFFGPGTRLTVL.

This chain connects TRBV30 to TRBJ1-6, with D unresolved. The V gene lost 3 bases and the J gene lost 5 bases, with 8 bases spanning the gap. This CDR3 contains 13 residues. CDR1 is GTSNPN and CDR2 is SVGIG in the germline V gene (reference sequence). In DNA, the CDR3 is TGTGCCTGGAGCGTCCGGGATAATTCACCCCTCCACTTT. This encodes CAWSVRDNSPLHF.

Here the CDR3 reads CASSPQRGGAGNNQPQHF. DNA for the CDR3: TGTGCCAGCAGTCCCCAACGTGGGGGGGCTGGGAACAATCAGCCCCAGCATTTT. The chain is built from TRBV28 and TRBJ1-5, with a tentative D call TRBD1 (6 bases). This CDR3 is built from 18 residues. Germline CDR1 reads MDHEN; CDR2 reads SYDVKM. V was clipped by 5 bases and J by 3 bases, with 23 bases between them.

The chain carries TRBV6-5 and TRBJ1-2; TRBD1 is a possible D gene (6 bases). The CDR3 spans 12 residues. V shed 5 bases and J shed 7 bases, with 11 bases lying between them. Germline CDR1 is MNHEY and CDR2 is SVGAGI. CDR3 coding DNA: TGTGCCAGCAGTAAAAACAGGGCTGGCTACACCTTC. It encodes CASSKNRAGYTF.

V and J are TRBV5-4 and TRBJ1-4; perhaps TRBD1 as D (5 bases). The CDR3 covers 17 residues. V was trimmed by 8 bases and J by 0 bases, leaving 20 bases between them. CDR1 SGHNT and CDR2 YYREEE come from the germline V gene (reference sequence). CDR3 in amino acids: CASSLLGGDTTNEKLFF. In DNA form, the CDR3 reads TGTGCCAGTTCCCTTTTGGGGGGGGATACAACTAATGAAAAACTGTTTTTT.

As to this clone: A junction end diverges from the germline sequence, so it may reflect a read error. The CDR3 bases are TGTGCTAGCAGCTTGTCTAGTCACACCGGGGAGCTGTTTTTT. Its translation: CASSLSSHTGELFF. The J gene is TRBJ2-2, the V gene TRBV7-7; D uncertain. The CDR3 covers 14 residues. Germline V lookup: CDR1 SSHAT, CDR2 FNYEAQ (reference sequence).

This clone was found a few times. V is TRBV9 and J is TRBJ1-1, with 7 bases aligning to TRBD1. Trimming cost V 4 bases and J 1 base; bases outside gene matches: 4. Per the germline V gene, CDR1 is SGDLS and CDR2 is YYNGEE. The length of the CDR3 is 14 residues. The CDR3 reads CASSPGGRNTEAFF. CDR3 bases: TGTGCCAGCAGCCCAGGGGGTAGGAACACTGAAGCTTTCTTT.

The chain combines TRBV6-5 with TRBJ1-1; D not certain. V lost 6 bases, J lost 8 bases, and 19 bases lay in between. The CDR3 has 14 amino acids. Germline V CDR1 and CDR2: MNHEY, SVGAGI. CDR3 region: CASRDWARGLEAFF. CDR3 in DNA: TGTGCCAGCAGAGATTGGGCCCGAGGGCTGGAAGCTTTCTTT.

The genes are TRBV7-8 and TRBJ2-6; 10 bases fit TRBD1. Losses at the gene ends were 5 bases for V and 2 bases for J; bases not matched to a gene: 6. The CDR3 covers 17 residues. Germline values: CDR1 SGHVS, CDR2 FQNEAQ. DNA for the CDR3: TGTGCCAGCAGCACCCGGGACAGGGGTGCTGGGGCCAACGTCCTGACTTTC. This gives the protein CASSTRDRGAGANVLTF.

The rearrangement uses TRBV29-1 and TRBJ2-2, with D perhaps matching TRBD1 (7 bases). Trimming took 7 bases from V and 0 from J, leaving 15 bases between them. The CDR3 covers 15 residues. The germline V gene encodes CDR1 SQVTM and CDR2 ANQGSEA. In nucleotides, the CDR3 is TGCAGCGCCAGGAGGGGGCACGCGAACACCGGGGAGCTGTTTTTT. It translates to CSARRGHANTGELFF.

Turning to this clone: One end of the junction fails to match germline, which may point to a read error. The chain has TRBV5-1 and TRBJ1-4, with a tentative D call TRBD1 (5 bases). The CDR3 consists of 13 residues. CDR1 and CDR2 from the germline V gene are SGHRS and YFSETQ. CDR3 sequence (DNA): TGTGCCAGCAGCCCAGGGTCTAATGAAAAACTGTTTTTT. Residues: CASSPGSNEKLFF.

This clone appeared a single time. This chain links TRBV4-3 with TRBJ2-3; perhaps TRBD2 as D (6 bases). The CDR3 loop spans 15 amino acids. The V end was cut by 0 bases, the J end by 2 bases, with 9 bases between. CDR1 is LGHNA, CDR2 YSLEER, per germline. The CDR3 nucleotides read TGCGCCAGCAGCCAAGAAAAGCGGGCCACAGATACGCAGTATTTT. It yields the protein CASSQEKRATDTQYF.